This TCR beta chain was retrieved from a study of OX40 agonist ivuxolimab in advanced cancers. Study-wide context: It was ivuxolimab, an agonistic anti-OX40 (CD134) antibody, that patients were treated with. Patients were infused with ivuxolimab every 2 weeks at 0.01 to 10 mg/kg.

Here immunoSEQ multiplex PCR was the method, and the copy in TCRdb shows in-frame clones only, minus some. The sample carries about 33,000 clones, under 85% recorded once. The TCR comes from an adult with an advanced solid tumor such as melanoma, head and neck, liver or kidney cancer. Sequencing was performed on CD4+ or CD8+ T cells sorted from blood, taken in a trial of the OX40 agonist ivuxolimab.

CDR3 bases: TGTGCCAGCAGTGAACTCGGGAATAACTATGGCTACACCTTC. This encodes CASSELGNNYGYTF. The rearrangement links TRBV2 to TRBJ1-2; no firm D call. Germline loops: CDR1 SNHLY, CDR2 FYNNEI. The CDR3 consists of 14 residues. V lost 2 bases and J lost 1, with 8 bases in between.